The 25 T cell receptor beta chains in this list originate from one sample, sequenced in a study of cytomegalovirus exposure and HLA in healthy donors. Produced via immunoSEQ multiplex PCR; TCRdb's table is partial and in-frame only. The data show hundreds of thousands of clones, with 80% to 90% seen just once and roughly 0.75% held by the top ten. The sequencing sample was made of PBMCs. The receptors were gathered from a woman aged 18-29 years in good health and CMV-seronegative.

V and J are TRBV18 and TRBJ2-3; D not resolved. Germline CDR1 is KGHSH and CDR2 is LQKENI. Trimming took off 3 bases at V and 6 bases at J, with 13 bases between the two ends. The CDR3 contains 14 residues. The CDR3 protein is CASSPYPTPDTQYF. The CDR3 DNA is TGTGCCAGCTCACCCTACCCGACTCCCGATACGCAGTATTTT. The full variable domain, its missing parts supplied by reference TRBV18 and TRBJ2-3, is NAGVMQNPRHLVRRRGQEARLRCSPMKGHSHVYWYRQLPEEGLKFMVYLQKENIIDESGMPKERFSAEFPKEGPSILRIQQVVRGDSAAYFCASSPYPTPDTQYFGPGTRLTVL.

V is TRBV7-8 and J is TRBJ2-7, with 7 nucleotides matching TRBD1. There are 15 residues in the CDR3. Germline CDR1 and CDR2: SGHVS and FQNEAQ. V was clipped by 5 bases and J by 6 bases; unmatched bases: 13. CDR3 amino acids: CASSSTRQGVSEQYF. In nucleotides, the CDR3 is TGTGCCAGCAGCAGCACCAGACAGGGCGTCAGCGAGCAGTACTTC.

The rearrangement joins TRBV28 to TRBJ2-1; 10 positions match TRBD2. The CDR3 sequence is 16 residues long. Looked up from germline, CDR1 is MDHEN and CDR2 is SYDVKM. The ends lost 5 bases at V and 5 bases at J; junction bases unmatched: 9. This CDR3 is CASSRPGLAINNEQFF. DNA of the CDR3: TGTGCCAGCAGTCGACCGGGACTAGCGATAAACAATGAGCAGTTCTTC.

This clone has only one observation. V usage is TRBV27 and J usage is TRBJ1-1; D gene uncertain. Trimming removed 3 bases from V and 4 bases from J, with 9 bases in between. Germline values: CDR1 MNHEY, CDR2 SMNVEV (reference sequence). The CDR3 length is 13 residues. The DNA of the CDR3 is TGTGCCAGCAGTTTCGGTGTCGGCACTGAAGCTTTCTTT. Its translation is CASSFGVGTEAFF.

This clone appeared a single time. The CDR3 region has the DNA TGTGCCGACACGGAGAACAGGGCCTACCAAGAGACCCAGTACTTC. Amino acids: CADTENRAYQETQYF. V gene TRBV2 combines with J gene TRBJ2-5; tentative D call: TRBD1 (6 bases). CDR3 length: 15 residues. In germline, CDR1 is SNHLY, CDR2 FYNNEI. Trimming removed 11 bases from V and 0 bases from J, with 19 bases in between.

V gene TRBV7-9 combines with J gene TRBJ2-5; D is perhaps TRBD2 (6 bases). The CDR3 consists of 14 residues. The germline gives CDR1 SEHNR, CDR2 FQNEAQ (reference sequence). V lost 5 bases and J 3 bases, leaving 13 bases between the germline ends. DNA of the CDR3: TGTGCCAGCAGCCCCCGCCCGGGGGAAGAGACCCAGTACTTC. Amino acid sequence: CASSPRPGEETQYF.

The rearrangement joins TRBV19 to TRBJ1-5; D may be TRBD1 (6 bases). The CDR3 is made up of 13 amino acids. With 8 bases removed from V and 6 bases from J, the gap between germline ends came to 14 bases. Per germline, CDR1 LNHDA and CDR2 SQIVND (reference sequence). CDR3 sequence: CASRNREGQPQHF. In DNA, the CDR3 is TGTGCCAGTCGTAACAGGGAGGGTCAGCCCCAGCATTTT.

The rearrangement joins TRBV7-2 to TRBJ1-6; D might be TRBD1 (5 bases). CDR3 size: 13 residues. V was shortened by 5 bases and J by 9 bases, with 11 bases between the two germline ends. Germline lookup yields CDR1 SGHTA and CDR2 FQGNSA. The CDR3 DNA is TGTGCCAGCAGCCCCAGGGAAAGTTCACCCCTCCACTTT. Its translation is CASSPRESSPLHF.

The chain is built from TRBV2 and TRBJ2-1, with 11 bases lining up with TRBD2. Germline values: CDR1 SNHLY, CDR2 FYNNEI. Germline trimming cut 7 bases from V and 2 bases from J; bases unmatched to any gene: 10. The CDR3 length is 17 residues. The CDR3 DNA sequence: TGTGCCAGCATCGGGGTAGCGGGGGGGAGTCCCTACAATGAGCAGTTCTTC. Its translation: CASIGVAGGSPYNEQFF.

The chain joins TRBV15 to TRBJ2-1; D might be TRBD2 (5 bases). CDR1 is LNHNV, CDR2 YYDKDF, per germline (reference sequence). Trimming cost V 3 bases and J 4 bases, with 19 bases left between them. This CDR3 is built from 17 residues. The CDR3 sequence: CATSRPPKRKAYNEQFF. CDR3 sequence (DNA): TGTGCCACCAGCAGGCCCCCTAAGCGGAAAGCATACAATGAGCAGTTCTTC. The entire variable domain, with the rest obtained from reference TRBV15 and TRBJ2-1, is as follows: DAMVIQNPRYQVTQFGKPVTLSCSQTLNHNVMYWYQQKSSQAPKLLFHYYDKDFNNEADTPDNFQSRRPNTSFCFLDIRSPGLGDTAMYLCATSRPPKRKAYNEQFFGPGTRLTVL.

This clone was counted a single time. The rearrangement joins TRBV5-1 to TRBJ2-2; the match to TRBD2 covers 7 bases. This CDR3 spans 16 amino acids. With V trimmed by 5 bases and J by 1 base, 8 bases remained unmatched. Germline values: CDR1 SGHRS, CDR2 YFSETQ. CDR3 in amino acids: CASSPVGGWNTGELFF. DNA for the CDR3: TGCGCCAGCAGTCCCGTGGGAGGGTGGAACACCGGGGAGCTGTTTTTT.

The chain is built from TRBV4-1 and TRBJ2-3, with a weak D call TRBD2 (6 bases). Germline V lookup: CDR1 MGHRA, CDR2 YSYEKL. This CDR3 spans 17 amino acids. V lost 0 bases and J lost 2, with 15 bases in between. The CDR3 sequence is CASSQDLGGTHTDTQYF. CDR3 nucleotides: TGCGCCAGCAGCCAAGATCTTGGGGGGACGCACACAGATACGCAGTATTTT.

The V and J genes are TRBV5-1 and TRBJ2-3, with a weak D call TRBD1 (5 bases). The CDR3 has 13 residues. Germline-derived CDR1 and CDR2 are SGHRS and YFSETQ. Between the trimmed V and J ends, which lost 3 bases and 4 bases, there was a span of 9 bases. CDR3 DNA: TGCGCCAGCAGCTGGGGCGGATCAGATACGCAGTATTTT. Encoded protein: CASSWGGSDTQYF. The full variable domain, its missing parts supplied by reference TRBV5-1 and TRBJ2-3, is KAGVTQTPRYLIKTRGQQVTLSCSPISGHRSVSWYQQTPGQGLQFLFEYFSETQRNKGNFPGRFSGRQFSNSRSEMNVSTLELGDSALYLCASSWGGSDTQYFGPGTRLTVL.

The J gene is TRBJ1-2, the V gene TRBV27, with unresolved D. The V end was cut by 3 bases, the J end by 5 bases, with 10 bases between. This CDR3 comprises 13 residues. CDR1 is MNHEY and CDR2 is SMNVEV in the germline V gene (reference sequence). In DNA, the CDR3 is TGTGCCAGCAGTTTTACGGCAGGTTATGGCTACACCTTC. It translates to CASSFTAGYGYTF.

The chain links TRBV5-1 to TRBJ2-7, with 9 bases lining up with TRBD1. V shed 4 bases, J shed 6 bases, and the junction held 11 bases outside the gene matches. The CDR3 totals 15 residues. Germline values: CDR1 SGHRS, CDR2 YFSETQ. In DNA, the CDR3 is TGCGCCAGCAGCCCCGCGGGACAGGGAAGCTTCGAGCAGTACTTC. Residues: CASSPAGQGSFEQYF.

DNA for the CDR3: TGTGCCAGCAGCTTAGATGAGCCGGTGGGACAGAAAGCTTTCTTT. Translation: CASSLDEPVGQKAFF. This sequence joins TRBV11-2 and TRBJ1-1, with 7 bases aligning to TRBD1. CDR3 length: 15 amino acids. J was trimmed by 9 bases and V by 0 bases; bases with no gene match: 10. Germline V gives CDR1 SGHAT, CDR2 FQNNGV.

This rearrangement joins TRBV7-7 to TRBJ2-2; tentative D call: TRBD2 (6 bases). CDR1 and CDR2 (germline): SSHAT, FNYEAQ (reference sequence). The CDR3 sequence is 15 residues long. Trimming removed 1 base from V and 7 bases from J, with 13 bases in between. The CDR3 coding sequence is TGTGCCAGCAGCTTAGGCGGGGACCTGGGCGGGGAGCTGTTTTTT. Protein: CASSLGGDLGGELFF.

The CDR3 bases are TGTGCCAGCAGCTTAGTAGGGGGGGCGAACTCCTACAATGAGCAGTTCTTC. Protein: CASSLVGGANSYNEQFF. The chain has TRBV7-2 and TRBJ2-1, with a weak D call TRBD2 (7 bases). Germline CDR1 reads SGHTA; CDR2 reads FQGNSA. The V end was cut by 1 base, the J end by 0 bases, with 13 bases between. The CDR3 is 17 residues long.

The chain recombines TRBV7-9 with TRBJ2-7, with D maybe TRBD1 (6 bases). V was trimmed by 5 bases and J by 4 bases, leaving 21 bases between them. The germline V gene encodes CDR1 SEHNR and CDR2 FQNEAQ (reference sequence). CDR3 length equals 16 residues. The DNA of the CDR3 is TGTGCCAGCAGCCCCTCCCCGGACAGTAGAAAATACGAGCAGTACTTC. Its translation is CASSPSPDSRKYEQYF. Filled out from reference TRBV7-9 and TRBJ2-7, the complete variable domain reads DTGVSQNPRHKITKRGQNVTFRCDPISEHNRLYWYRQTLGQGPEFLTYFQNEAQLEKSRLLSDRFSAERPKGSFSTLEIQRTEQGDSAMYLCASSPSPDSRKYEQYFGPGTRLTVT.

The chain carries TRBV4-1 and TRBJ1-4, with 9 bases identical to TRBD1. J lost 0 bases, V lost 2 bases, and 16 bases had no gene match. Germline lookup yields CDR1 MGHRA and CDR2 YSYEKL. This CDR3 is 21 amino acids long. The CDR3 DNA sequence: TGCGCCAGCAGCCAATTAAGCCCGGGACAGGGCTGGGCGTCAACTAATGAAAAACTGTTTTTT. This translates into CASSQLSPGQGWASTNEKLFF.

In its sample, this clone was seen once. The CDR3 nucleotides are TGTGCCAGCAGTTCACGGGAGCGTGGGAATGAGCAGTTCTTC. As protein: CASSSRERGNEQFF. The rearrangement uses TRBV28 and TRBJ2-1, with D maybe TRBD2 (6 bases). V was clipped by 4 bases and J by 7 bases, with 14 bases between them. Germline lookup yields CDR1 MDHEN and CDR2 SYDVKM. This CDR3 has 14 residues.

The V call is TRBV28, the J call TRBJ2-7, with D tentatively TRBD2 (6 bases). Trimming pared 7 bases from V and 3 bases from J, leaving 13 bases between. In germline, CDR1 is MDHEN, CDR2 SYDVKM. This CDR3 has 13 residues. The CDR3 spells CASTGGTVYEQYF. In nucleotides, the CDR3 is TGTGCCAGCACAGGAGGGACTGTCTACGAGCAGTACTTC.

V gene TRBV5-1 combines with J gene TRBJ1-1; possibly TRBD1 for D (5 bases). From germline, CDR1 is SGHRS and CDR2 YFSETQ. Trimming removed 3 bases from V and 1 base from J, with 13 bases in between. The CDR3 spans 15 residues. In nucleotides, the CDR3 is TGCGCCAGCAGCTCCTCCCAGGGCCCGAACACTGAAGCTTTCTTT. It specifies CASSSSQGPNTEAFF. Full variable domain (rest looked up from reference TRBV5-1 and TRBJ1-1): KAGVTQTPRYLIKTRGQQVTLSCSPISGHRSVSWYQQTPGQGLQFLFEYFSETQRNKGNFPGRFSGRQFSNSRSEMNVSTLELGDSALYLCASSSSQGPNTEAFFGQGTRLTVV.

The J gene is TRBJ2-2, the V gene TRBV28; the match to TRBD1 covers 9 bases. Germline V gene lookup returns CDR1 MDHEN and CDR2 SYDVKM. This CDR3 spans 16 amino acids. V lost 6 bases to trimming and J lost 4 bases; unmatched junction nucleotides: 9. The CDR3 nucleotides are TGTGCCAGCAGCACACCGGGACAGGGAGGCACCGGGGAGCTGTTTTTT. Amino acids: CASSTPGQGGTGELFF.

This chain joins TRBV7-3 and TRBJ2-4; possibly TRBD2 for D (6 bases). With 5 bases removed from V and 3 bases from J, the gap between germline ends came to 14 bases. Germline V gene data show CDR1 as SGHTA and CDR2 as FQGTGA. CDR3 length: 15 residues. The CDR3 DNA is TGTGCCAGCAGCCGTGGGGGGTCCGGCAAAAACATTCAGTACTTC. Amino acids: CASSRGGSGKNIQYF.